This T cell receptor (beta chain) is from a study of beta chain features in type 1 diabetes. The study's findings and limits: PCR might favor shorter templates, equally in patients and controls. Healthy donors had naive, central memory and Treg TCRB repertoires that appeared less similar than those seen among patients. Highly expressing activated T cells could be over-counted with a cDNA template. A moderate, significant TCRB CDR3 shortening appeared in type 1 diabetes across four CD4+ subsets.

On this clone: Its matching antigen is unknown.

Purities over 95% were achieved in all sorted populations. V lost 0 bases to trimming and J lost 1 base, with 10 bases between them. Germline CDR1 SGHRS, CDR2 YFSETQ. CDR3 size: 16 residues. Reverse transcription of all isolated RNA meant that expressed TCRB transcripts were sequenced. TCRdb keeps only in-frame clones here, not all; method: immunoSEQ multiplex PCR. The table lists a few hundred thousand clones, around 24% of them singletons. V usage is TRBV5-1 and J usage is TRBJ2-2; D is uncertain. Sequencing was carried out using naive CD4+ T cells from blood. The clonotype was recovered from a woman between 25 and 40 years old with type 1 diabetes. CDR3 bases: TGCGCCAGCAGCTTGGCCCCTGCGGAGAACACCGGGGAGCTGTTTTTT. Translation gives CASSLAPAENTGELFF.